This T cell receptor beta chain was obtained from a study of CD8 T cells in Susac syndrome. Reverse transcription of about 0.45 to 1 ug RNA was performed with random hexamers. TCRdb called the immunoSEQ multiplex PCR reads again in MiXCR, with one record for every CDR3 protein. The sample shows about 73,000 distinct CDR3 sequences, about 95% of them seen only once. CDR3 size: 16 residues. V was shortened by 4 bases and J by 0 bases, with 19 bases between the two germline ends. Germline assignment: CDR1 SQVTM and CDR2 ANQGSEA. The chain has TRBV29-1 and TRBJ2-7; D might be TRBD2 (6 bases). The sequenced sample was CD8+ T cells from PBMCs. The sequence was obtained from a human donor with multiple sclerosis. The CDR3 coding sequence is TGCAGCGTTGTCCCCCATGGCGGGATCTCCTCCTACGAGCAGTACTTC. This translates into CSVVPHGGISSYEQYF.